This TCR beta chain was captured by sequencing in a study of T cells in Graves' hyperthyroidism and ophthalmopathy (dated by TCRdb to between 2018 and 2021). Concerning the study at large: Peripheral blood samples were taken at initial diagnosis, before any treatment was given. The paper describes TCR Vbeta CDR3 sequencing of 120 to 150 peripheral blood samples, made up of 43 ophthalmopathy patients, around 78 hyperthyroidism patients and roughly 17 progressor patients. In addition, the study compared T-cell repertoires in thyroid tissue and in blood from six Graves' hyperthyroidism patients. For training and testing, the approximately 92 patients in the discovery cohort were randomly divided in a 7:3 ratio. Prospective prediction of ophthalmopathy was tested in an independent validation cohort consisting of fewer than 20 hyperthyroidism patients and some 16 patients who later progressed to ophthalmopathy. After blood sampling, hyperthyroidism patients were treated with methimazole at a starting dose of 30 mg daily, and ophthalmopathy patients were treated with high-dose intravenous methylprednisolone. To identify TCR V-J signatures that set the groups apart, the researchers used a discovery cohort of 100 patients, made up of approximately 43 with Graves' ophthalmopathy and about 59 with stable Graves' hyperthyroidism.

The TCR beta CDR3 regions were amplified from RNA transcripts. For the first round of RT-PCR on the TCR CDR3, the HTBI primer set was used together with the Qiagen OneStep RT-PCR kit. Libraries were constructed in a second round of multiplex PCR, after which size selection and purification were performed. The libraries were sequenced on an Illumina HiSeq2000 using paired-end 100 bp reads. The paper's processing steps were these. SOAPnuke was used to process the raw data, with reads discarded if the reads contained adapters or uncalled bases, had a mean Phred below 15, or lacked an exact constant-primer or identifier match. COPE v1.2.5 was used to merge the high-quality paired reads, and each unique nucleotide sequence was defined as a clonotype. Clonotypes were aligned to IMGT TRBV, TRBD and TRBJ reference segments using MiTCR v1.1. The analysis was restricted to V-J combinations with a frequency above 0.0001, which together covered over 99% of the repertoires. The TCS score was defined as the ratio of F50 (clonal expansion) to E x V (chaos), calculated using BLOSUM62-based TCRdist between CDR3 peptides within each V-J. Welch's t-statistics and random forest reduced 514 V-J features to under 15, which were used in a naive Bayes classifier (R e1071). Using fastp at Q25 and MiXCR, TCRdb reprocessed the public reads and kept productive beta chains. Each CDR3 protein appears once, grouped with its most common genes and DNA. In this record, the V and J calls reflect TCRdb's handling and not the investigators' own analysis. For this sample the table gives around 400,000 distinct CDR3 sequences, of which roughly 13% were detected only once. 9.2% of the sample comes from the top ten.

Stable Graves' hyperthyroidism was defined as the absence of progression to ophthalmopathy over 18 months of follow-up. Hyperthyroidism patients were newly diagnosed, had a disease duration of under 2 months, and were aged 18 to 65 years. Exclusion was applied to patients with uncontrolled infections, other autoimmune diseases, pregnancy or lactation. Diagnoses relied on clinical symptoms, serum thyroxine and TRAb, thyroid ultrasound and orbital computed tomography. PBMCs were separated from 10 ml of fresh peripheral blood using Ficoll-Paque density gradient centrifugation. Trizol reagent was used to extract total RNA, and RNA quality was then checked on an Agilent 2100 Bioanalyzer. This clonotype was picked up many times. Its recognized antigen is unknown. There are no base qualities to consult, and no much larger clone falls within one base. Including the terminal cysteine and phenylalanine, the CDR3 comprises 19 residues. Only the CDR3 DNA stays, 57 bases, in frame from base 1. Deletion took 5 bases off V and 5 bases off J, with a span of 30 bases between the germline ends. For CDR1 and CDR2, the germline V gene lists SGHTA and FQGNSA.

Paper-wide results and their limitations: A model built on a 13 V-J signature distinguished ophthalmopathy from stable hyperthyroidism, reaching around 90% sensitivity and approximately 81% specificity in cross-validation and 80%/75% in testing. Most expanded thyroid clonotypes (frequency above 0.001) were also detected in blood, suggesting blood repertoires may reflect thyroid immune responses. Sample size was not statistically predetermined, and investigators were not blinded to group allocation. During validation, the model predicted progression to ophthalmopathy a median of around six months ahead of onset, with just under 71% sensitivity and 72% to 85% specificity.

Here the chain combines TRBV7-2 and TRBJ2-5; the D segment could be TRBD2, given 5 matching bases. The material sequenced was blood. This clonotype was obtained from a woman aged 18-29 years with Graves' hyperthyroidism. In nucleotides, the sequence is TGTGCCAGCAGCCCTAACCTCGACTCTAAGCGGTTACAACGGGAGACCCAGTACTTC. It translates to CASSPNLDSKRLQRETQYF.